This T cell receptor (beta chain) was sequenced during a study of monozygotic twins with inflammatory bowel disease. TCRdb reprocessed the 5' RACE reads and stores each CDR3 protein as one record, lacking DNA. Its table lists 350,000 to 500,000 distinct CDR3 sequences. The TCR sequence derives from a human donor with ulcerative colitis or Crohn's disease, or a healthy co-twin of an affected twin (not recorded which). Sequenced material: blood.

The CDR3 sequence is CASSSSLQGANTGELFF. This chain links TRBV7-3 with TRBJ2-2; TCRdb reports TRBD1, a call that lacks DNA to check it against. Germline V gene lookup returns CDR1 SGHTA and CDR2 FQGTGA. The CDR3 spans 17 residues.